The TCR beta chain described here comes from a study of CD4+ T cells in melanoma. TCRdb keeps only in-frame clones here, not all; method: immunoSEQ multiplex PCR. This table has fewer than 150,000 clones, 85% to 95% appearing once. V dropped 6 bases and J dropped 3; count of bases not matched to a gene: 6. CDR1 is LNHDA, CDR2 SQIVND, per germline (reference sequence). The CDR3 spans 14 residues. The TCR originated in a human donor with melanoma. The chain links TRBV19 to TRBJ2-7; 9 bases align to TRBD1. CDR3 loop: CASRLGQGLYEQYF. CDR3 DNA: TGTGCCAGTAGATTGGGACAGGGCCTCTACGAGCAGTACTTC.